Each of the 31 T cell receptor beta chains below was sequenced from the same sample in a study of T cells in Graves' hyperthyroidism and ophthalmopathy. Amplified TCR beta CDR3 regions derived from RNA transcripts. First-round RT-PCR of the TCR CDR3 relied on the HTBI primer set. TCRdb fed the multiplex PCR reads into MiXCR, producing one record per CDR3 protein. Among hundreds of thousands of distinct CDR3 sequences listed, more than 45% were seen once. Sequencing was done on a sample of peripheral blood or thyroid tissue (not recorded which). The receptors stem from a woman aged 18 to 35 with Graves' hyperthyroidism.

The chain joins TRBV29-1 to TRBJ2-7, with TRBD2 matching over 8 bases. CDR3 size: 14 residues. Looked up from germline, CDR1 is SQVTM and CDR2 is ANQGSEA. V lost 7 bases, J lost 4 bases, and 12 bases stayed unmatched. The CDR3 protein is CSAASGPEGYEQYF. CDR3 bases: TGCAGCGCTGCTAGCGGGCCTGAGGGGTACGAGCAGTACTTC.

This chain joins TRBV2 and TRBJ1-1; possible D gene TRBD1, 6 bases. The CDR3 consists of 14 residues. The V gene's germline CDR1 is SNHLY and CDR2 FYNNEI. The ends were cut back, 7 bases at V and 5 bases at J, with 17 bases in the middle. CDR3 sequence reads: CASNWGGVGTEAFF. The CDR3 nucleotides read TGTGCCAGCAACTGGGGGGGCGTGGGGACTGAAGCTTTCTTT.

This sequence joins TRBV10-3 and TRBJ2-5, with D possibly being TRBD2 (5 bases). Germline V CDR1 and CDR2: ENHRY, SYGVKD. The CDR3 totals 14 residues. Trimming removed 3 bases at V and 4 bases at J, with 12 bases between. The CDR3 sequence is CAISERGRRETQYF. In nucleotides, the CDR3 is TGTGCCATCAGTGAACGAGGGCGCAGAGAGACCCAGTACTTC.

This clonotype was seen at least ten times. CDR3 DNA sequence: TGTGCCAGCAGCTTAGCGGCGGACAGCTCCTACGAGCAGTACTTC. Amino acid sequence: CASSLAADSSYEQYF. The genes are TRBV7-6 and TRBJ2-7, with D perhaps TRBD1 (6 bases). In germline, CDR1 is SGHVS, CDR2 FNYEAQ. V was shortened by 0 bases and J by 0 bases, with 9 bases between the two germline ends. The CDR3 is made up of 15 amino acids.

V and J are TRBV29-1 and TRBJ1-2; 7 bases are a match to TRBD1. The CDR3 is made up of 12 amino acids. CDR1 and CDR2 (germline): SQVTM, ANQGSEA. Trimming at V came to 8 bases and at J to 2 bases, leaving 5 bases not matched to a gene. The CDR3 nucleotides are TGCAGCTTATCGGGACAGAACTATGGCTACACCTTC. Its protein is CSLSGQNYGYTF.

The rearrangement uses TRBV2 and TRBJ2-7, with D unresolved. The CDR3 contains 16 residues. Germline loops: CDR1 SNHLY, CDR2 FYNNEI. V was trimmed by 5 bases and J by 0 bases, leaving 17 bases between them. The DNA of the CDR3 is TGTGCCAGCAGTCAGACGGGCACGGTAAGCTCCTACGAGCAGTACTTC. Its translation: CASSQTGTVSSYEQYF.

This clonotype has more than one count but fewer than ten. V is TRBV20-1 and J is TRBJ1-5; D possibly corresponds to TRBD1 (6 bases). From germline, CDR1 is DFQATT and CDR2 SNEGSKA (reference sequence). There are 14 residues in the CDR3. V shed 7 bases and J shed 0 bases, with 13 bases lying between them. CDR3 amino acids: CSGSRGASNQPQHF. The CDR3 nucleotides are TGCAGTGGGTCGCGGGGGGCTAGCAATCAGCCCCAGCATTTT.

The chain couples TRBV4-1 to TRBJ1-2; unclear D gene. This CDR3 contains 14 residues. V was shortened by 7 bases and J by 4 bases, with 16 bases between the two germline ends. CDR1 is MGHRA, CDR2 YSYEKL, per germline. In DNA form, the CDR3 reads TGCGCCAGCACCCCTGGACCTTCTACCTATGGCTACACCTTC. This encodes CASTPGPSTYGYTF.

V is TRBV7-2 and J is TRBJ1-5, with D possibly matching TRBD1 (6 bases). This CDR3 has 16 amino acids. V lost 5 bases and J 6 bases, leaving 20 bases between the germline ends. Looked up from germline, CDR1 is SGHTA and CDR2 is FQGNSA. CDR3 amino acids: CASSQAAGARGQPQHF. The CDR3 bases are TGTGCCAGCAGCCAAGCGGCAGGGGCGCGAGGTCAGCCCCAGCATTTT.

This clonotype has a handful of counts. The J gene is TRBJ1-1, the V gene TRBV7-9; weak D call: TRBD1 (5 bases). This CDR3 has 14 residues. V lost 3 bases to trimming and J lost 4 bases, with 12 bases between them. Germline V lookup: CDR1 SEHNR, CDR2 FQNEAQ (reference sequence). CDR3 sequence reads: CASSFIREATEAFF. For the CDR3, the DNA is TGTGCCAGCAGCTTTATCAGGGAGGCCACTGAAGCTTTCTTT.

The V gene is TRBV7-3, the J gene TRBJ1-5; D is perhaps TRBD1 (6 bases). V was cut by 2 bases and J by 5 bases, with 19 bases left in between. The CDR3 has 17 residues. Germline CDR1 SGHTA, CDR2 FQGTGA. CDR3 loop: CASSLAGVSVAHQPQHF. For the CDR3, the DNA is TGTGCCAGCAGCTTAGCAGGGGTTTCCGTAGCCCATCAGCCCCAGCATTTT.

This clonotype was found a few times. V is TRBV29-1 and J is TRBJ2-5; D gene unclear. Trimming took 4 bases from V and 4 from J, leaving 4 bases between them. The CDR3 loop spans 10 amino acids. CDR1 is SQVTM, CDR2 ANQGSEA, per germline. The DNA of the CDR3 is TGCAGCGTTGTCAGAGAGACCCAGTACTTC. This codes for CSVVRETQYF.

This clonotype was detected only a few times. The rearrangement links TRBV7-9 to TRBJ2-7; D unresolved. The CDR3 is 15 amino acids. Germline CDR1 reads SEHNR; CDR2 reads FQNEAQ (reference sequence). V was trimmed by 0 bases and J by 2 bases, leaving 11 bases between them. The CDR3 protein is CASSLAGNYAYEQYF. CDR3 coding DNA: TGTGCCAGCAGCTTAGCGGGGAATTATGCCTACGAGCAGTACTTC. Looking up the rest from reference TRBV7-9 and TRBJ2-7 gives the full variable domain: DTGVSQNPRHKITKRGQNVTFRCDPISEHNRLYWYRQTLGQGPEFLTYFQNEAQLEKSRLLSDRFSAERPKGSFSTLEIQRTEQGDSAMYLCASSLAGNYAYEQYFGPGTRLTVT.

This clonotype appeared a few times. The CDR3 nucleotides are TGTGCCAGCGCGGAGGGGCGAAACACTGAAGCTTTCTTT. Amino acid sequence: CASAEGRNTEAFF. This sequence joins TRBV7-9 and TRBJ1-1, with D possibly TRBD1 on 5 matching bases. The CDR3 is 13 residues long. Germline V lookup: CDR1 SEHNR, CDR2 FQNEAQ (reference sequence). With 8 bases removed from V and 2 bases from J, the gap between germline ends came to 12 bases.

Here the CDR3 DNA reads TGCGCCAGCAGACCAGGGGAGTCCTACGAGCAGTACTTC. It encodes CASRPGESYEQYF. The J gene is TRBJ2-7, the V gene TRBV5-1, with a possible D match to TRBD1 (6 bases). Germline values: CDR1 SGHRS, CDR2 YFSETQ. The ends were cut back, 5 bases at V and 1 base at J, with 10 bases in the middle. The CDR3 totals 13 residues.

This clonotype was picked up a small number of times. CDR3 region: CSANPSGGLSTGELFF. The CDR3 DNA reads as TGCAGTGCAAATCCCTCAGGGGGCTTAAGCACCGGGGAGCTGTTTTTT. The chain uses TRBV20-1 and TRBJ2-2; 8 bases are shared with TRBD1. This CDR3 spans 16 amino acids. V shed 6 bases and J 4 bases; nucleotides not matched to a gene: 13. CDR1 and CDR2 (germline): DFQATT, SNEGSKA (reference sequence).

This clonotype appeared once. The chain recombines TRBV10-3 with TRBJ1-5; 8 bases are a match to TRBD1. The CDR3 loop spans 18 amino acids. Germline lookup yields CDR1 ENHRY and CDR2 SYGVKD. Germline trimming cut 5 bases from V and 0 bases from J; bases unmatched to any gene: 12. CDR3 bases: TGTGCCATCAGTTCGGTTGGAACAGGGGGTTATAGCAATCAGCCCCAGCATTTT. Encoded protein: CAISSVGTGGYSNQPQHF.

The chain links TRBV15 to TRBJ2-7; 8 bases are a match to TRBD1. There are 16 residues in the CDR3. The germline gives CDR1 LNHNV, CDR2 YYDKDF (reference sequence). V shed 4 bases, J shed 7 bases, and the junction held 15 bases outside the gene matches. The CDR3: CATSTRQGRRTGEQYF. The DNA for the CDR3 is TGTGCCACCAGCACCCGACAGGGGAGGAGGACCGGGGAGCAGTACTTC.

As regards this clonotype: Since a much larger clone is just one base distant, this may be a read error. V gene TRBV29-1 combines with J gene TRBJ2-7; no firm D call. Germline V gene sequence: CDR1 SQVTM, CDR2 ANQGSEA. Trimming left V 0 bases short and J 2 bases short, with 14 bases between. This CDR3 contains 15 residues. The CDR3 bases are TGCAGCGTTGAAGAAGGGCAGGCAAGGACCTACGAGCAGTACTTC. It translates to CSVEEGQARTYEQYF.

The chain combines TRBV24-1 with TRBJ2-5; 8 bases map to TRBD2. V was clipped by 5 bases and J by 5 bases; unmatched bases: 12. The CDR3 runs 16 residues. CDR1 and CDR2 (germline): KGHDR, SFDVKD. CDR3 in DNA: TGTGCCACCAGTGCTCGCGGGAGCGGGAGAGAGGAGACCCAGTACTTC. Translation: CATSARGSGREETQYF.

For this clonotype: One base away lies a much larger clone, so this may be a sequencing read error. V is TRBV7-6 and J is TRBJ1-1; 7 nucleotides match TRBD1. The germline gives CDR1 SGHVS, CDR2 FNYEAQ. This CDR3 comprises 12 residues. CDR3: CVSSFQGGEAFF. CDR3 nucleotide sequence: TGTGTCAGCAGCTTCCAGGGGGGTGAAGCTTTCTTT. The variable domain in full, with the rest retrieved from reference TRBV7-6 and TRBJ1-1, is GAGVSQSPRYKVTKRGQDVALRCDPISGHVSLYWYRQALGQGPEFLTYFNYEAQQDKSGLPNDRFSAERPEGSISTLTIQRTEQRDSAMYRCVSSFQGGEAFFGQGTRLTVV.

The CDR3, as DNA: TGTGCCAGCAGCGTAGGGGGACCGGGTGATGGCTACACCTTC. Protein: CASSVGGPGDGYTF. This chain joins TRBV9 and TRBJ1-2; D possibly corresponds to TRBD1 (5 bases). The CDR3 totals 14 residues. V was pared by 0 bases and J by 6 bases, with 12 bases between. Germline V gene sequence: CDR1 SGDLS, CDR2 YYNGEE. The full variable domain, with the rest looked up from reference TRBV9 and TRBJ1-2, is DSGVTQTPKHLITATGQRVTLRCSPRSGDLSVYWYQQSLDQGLQFLIQYYNGEERAKGNILERFSAQQFPDLHSELNLSSLELGDSALYFCASSVGGPGDGYTFGSGTRLTVV.

In this sample, this clonotype turned up many times. This chain links TRBV29-1 with TRBJ1-1, with 8 bases aligning to TRBD1. J gave up 4 bases and V 6 bases, and 7 bases lay outside the gene matches. Germline V gives CDR1 SQVTM, CDR2 ANQGSEA. This CDR3 comprises 13 residues. CDR3 sequence reads: CSVVDREFTEAFF. CDR3 coding DNA: TGCAGCGTGGTGGACAGGGAATTCACTGAAGCTTTCTTT.

The chain employs TRBV14 and TRBJ1-2; perhaps TRBD1 as D (6 bases). CDR1 SGHDN and CDR2 FVKESK come from the germline V gene. The CDR3 contains 17 residues. Trimming took 0 bases from V and 4 from J, leaving 18 bases between them. The chain's CDR3 is CASSQDSRGGRVYGYTF. DNA of the CDR3: TGTGCCAGCAGCCAAGACTCTCGAGGGGGGAGAGTCTATGGCTACACCTTC.

The chain carries TRBV7-2 and TRBJ1-5; D unresolved. V was shortened by 5 bases and J by 7 bases, with 18 bases between the two germline ends. Per germline, CDR1 SGHTA and CDR2 FQGNSA. CDR3 length: 15 amino acids. The CDR3 protein is CASSRLGTGGQPQHF. The CDR3 DNA follows: TGTGCCAGCAGCCGCCTAGGAACGGGAGGCCAGCCCCAGCATTTT. Combining the CDR3 with reference TRBV7-2 and TRBJ1-5 gives the whole variable domain GAGVSQSPSNKVTEKGKDVELRCDPISGHTALYWYRQSLGQGLEFLIYFQGNSAPDKSGLPSDRFSAERTGGSVSTLTIQRTQQEDSAVYLCASSRLGTGGQPQHFGDGTRLSIL.

This clonotype was recorded many times. This chain joins TRBV10-3 and TRBJ1-2, with TRBD1 matching 10 bases. Germline CDR1 reads ENHRY; CDR2 reads SYGVKD. The CDR3 length is 14 residues. Trimming removed 3 bases from V and 5 bases from J; junction bases left unmatched: 3. The CDR3 is CAISDRDRGYGYTF. The CDR3 nucleotides are TGTGCCATCAGTGACCGGGACAGGGGTTATGGCTACACCTTC.

Turning to this clonotype: This sequence may be a read error, since a much larger clone differs from it by one base. The V call is TRBV29-1, the J call TRBJ2-2; TRBD1 might be the D (5 bases). Between the trimmed V and J ends, which lost 6 bases and 4 bases, there was a span of 12 bases. The CDR3 runs to 13 residues. In germline, CDR1 is SQVTM, CDR2 ANQGSEA. As DNA, the CDR3 is TGCAGCGTGAAAAACAGGAGCACCGGGGAGCTGTTTTTT. It specifies CSVKNRSTGELFF.

This chain links TRBV15 with TRBJ2-7; weak D call: TRBD2 (5 bases). The CDR3 consists of 17 residues. CDR1 is LNHNV, CDR2 YYDKDF, per germline (reference sequence). The V end was cut by 3 bases, the J end by 3 bases, with 21 bases between. CDR3: CATSSSFGGQLVYEQYF. CDR3 bases: TGTGCCACCAGCAGCTCGTTTGGCGGGCAGCTCGTCTACGAGCAGTACTTC.

The genes are TRBV2 and TRBJ1-6, with D possibly TRBD1 on 5 matching bases. Germline loops: CDR1 SNHLY, CDR2 FYNNEI. Trimming removed 4 bases from V and 6 bases from J, with 16 bases in between. The length of the CDR3 is 16 residues. The CDR3 nucleotides are TGTGCCAGCAGTGGGTACGGGGGAAATGGTAATTCACCCCTCCACTTT. This translates into CASSGYGGNGNSPLHF.

V gene TRBV29-1 combines with J gene TRBJ1-5, with TRBD1 matching 7 bases. The germline V gene encodes CDR1 SQVTM and CDR2 ANQGSEA. The junction had 11 bases not matched to a gene; V was cut back by 6 bases and J by 6 bases. The CDR3 runs 14 residues. CDR3 in amino acids: CSVRTRDSGQPQHF. For the CDR3, the DNA is TGCAGCGTCAGGACAAGGGACAGCGGTCAGCCCCAGCATTTT.

The chain joins TRBV2 to TRBJ1-3, with 10 bases aligning to TRBD1. This CDR3 comprises 15 residues. After removal of 3 bases from V and 6 bases from J, the junction contained 5 bases not matched to a gene. From germline, CDR1 is SNHLY and CDR2 FYNNEI. The CDR3 DNA reads TGTGCCAGCAGTGAGGACAGGGGGAGAGAAAACACCATATATTTT. Encoded protein: CASSEDRGRENTIYF.